This T cell receptor (beta chain) appears in the sequencing data of a study of CD8+CD57+ T cells in acquired aplastic anemia. Sequencing was done on patients that had shown CD8+CD57+ cell expansion by flow cytometry. Among the patients, all had severe acquired aplastic anemia. No therapy was given to patients before blood sampling. Genomic DNA, serving as template, underwent TCR beta VDJ and CDR3 profiling. TCRdb itself ran the reads through MiXCR, one entry per CDR3 protein. Of about 160,000 distinct CDR3 sequences in the sample, 48% were seen once. Per germline, CDR1 MNHNS and CDR2 SASEGT. The CDR3 is made up of 14 amino acids. Trimming removed 2 bases from V and 0 bases from J, with 6 bases in between. Points from the study as a whole: Controls did not differ significantly from patients in CD8+ Simpson's diversity. Fewer than 35 shared CD8+ CDR3s appeared highly expressed within patients' immunodominant clones.

This clonotype has ten or more counts. Its antigen remains unknown. Sequenced material: sorted CD4+, CD8+, or CD8+CD57+ T cells (not recorded which) from PBMCs. V usage is TRBV6-1 and J usage is TRBJ2-3; D is uncertain. The receptor was isolated from a human donor with aplastic anemia. The CDR3 sequence: CASSERPSTDTQYF. The CDR3 DNA reads TGTGCCAGCAGTGAAAGGCCCAGCACAGATACGCAGTATTTT.